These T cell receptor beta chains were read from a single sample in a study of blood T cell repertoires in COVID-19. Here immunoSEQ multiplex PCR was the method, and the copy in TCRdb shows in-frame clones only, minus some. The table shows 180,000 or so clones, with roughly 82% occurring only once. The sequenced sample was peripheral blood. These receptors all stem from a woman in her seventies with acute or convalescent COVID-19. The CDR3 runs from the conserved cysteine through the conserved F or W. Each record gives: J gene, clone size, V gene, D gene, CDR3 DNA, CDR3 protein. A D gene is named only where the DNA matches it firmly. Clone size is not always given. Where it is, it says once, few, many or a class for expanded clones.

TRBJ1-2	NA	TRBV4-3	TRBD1	TGCGCCAGCAGCCAAGGGGCGGGACAGCTCTATGGCTACACCTTC	CASSQGAGQLYGYTF
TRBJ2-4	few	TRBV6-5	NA	TGTGCCAGCACCCAGGAGGGAAGCATTCAGTACTTC	CASTQEGSIQYF
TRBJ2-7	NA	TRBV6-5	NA	TGTGCCAGCAGTTACTCGGAACACAGATCCTACGAGCAGTACTTC	CASSYSEHRSYEQYF
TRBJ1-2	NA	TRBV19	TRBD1	TGTGCCAGTAGGAACGACAGGGTTCCCTATGGCTACACCTTC	CASRNDRVPYGYTF
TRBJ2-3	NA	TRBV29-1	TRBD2	TGCAGCGTTGAAGCGGGGGGTTCAGATACGCAGTATTTT	CSVEAGGSDTQYF
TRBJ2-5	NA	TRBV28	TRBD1	TGTGCCAGCAGTACCCAACAGGGGGCAGCGGGGGAGACCCAGTACTTC	CASSTQQGAAGETQYF
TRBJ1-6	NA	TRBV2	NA	TGTGCCAGCAGTGAAGAGTGGCAGGCGAATTCACCCCTCCACTTT	CASSEEWQANSPLHF
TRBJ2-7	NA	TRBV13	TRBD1	TGTGCCAGCAGCCTTCCGGGACAGTCCTACGAGCAGTACTTC	CASSLPGQSYEQYF
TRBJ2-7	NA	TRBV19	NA	TGTGCCAGTAGTATGGGGGCGTTCACTTACGAGCAGTACTTC	CASSMGAFTYEQYF
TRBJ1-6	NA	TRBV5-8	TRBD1	TGTGCCAGCAGCATTAGGACAGGAACTTCTGGGGGGACACCCCTCCACTTT	CASSIRTGTSGGTPLHF
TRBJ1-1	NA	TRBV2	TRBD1	TGTGCCAGCAGTTTTGGGACAGGGGGCGTCTCTGAAGCTTTCTTT	CASSFGTGGVSEAFF
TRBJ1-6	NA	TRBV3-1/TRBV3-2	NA	TGTGCCAGCAGCCCATACAGGGAAGAAAATTCACCCCTCCACTTT	CASSPYREENSPLHF
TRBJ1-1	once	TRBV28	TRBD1	TGTGCCAGCAGTCCACAGGGGATCCCCCCTGAAGCTTTCTTT	CASSPQGIPPEAFF
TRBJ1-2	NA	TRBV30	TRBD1	TGTGCCTGGAGCGTCCCGACAGGGGGCGACTATGGCTACACCTTC	CAWSVPTGGDYGYTF
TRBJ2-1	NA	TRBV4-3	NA	TGCGCCAGCAGCCAAGAGAGGGGGGGCTATGAGCAGTTCTTC	CASSQERGGYEQFF
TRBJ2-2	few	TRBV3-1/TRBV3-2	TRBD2	TGTGCCAGCAGCCAAGAGGGACTAGCGGGAGGGGGCACCGGGGAGCTGTTTTTT	CASSQEGLAGGGTGELFF
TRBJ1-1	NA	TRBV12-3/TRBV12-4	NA	TGTGCCAGCAGTCTGCAGGGGATCGATGAAGCTTTCTTT	CASSLQGIDEAFF
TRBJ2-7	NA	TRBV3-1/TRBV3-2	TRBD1	TGTGCCAGCAGCCTGAAGATTTGGGGGACAGTCGACGAGCAGTACTTC	CASSLKIWGTVDEQYF
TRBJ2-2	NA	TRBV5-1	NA	TGCGCCAGCAGCTTGGGGGGGCCCACCGGGGAGCTGTTTTTT	CASSLGGPTGELFF
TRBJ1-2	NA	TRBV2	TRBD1	TGTGCCAGCGGGGGACAGAAATACATCTATGGCTACACCTTC	CASGGQKYIYGYTF
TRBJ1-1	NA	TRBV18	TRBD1	TGTGCCAGCTCATCGACAGGGGGCCCTGAAGCTTTCTTT	CASSSTGGPEAFF
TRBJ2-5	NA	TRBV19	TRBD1	TGTGCCAGTAGTTTCGGGACAGGGGGCACGAAGACCCAGTACTTC	CASSFGTGGTKTQYF
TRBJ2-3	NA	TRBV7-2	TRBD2	TGTGCCAGCGCGCGGGAGTTTAGCACAGATACGCAGTATTTT	CASAREFSTDTQYF
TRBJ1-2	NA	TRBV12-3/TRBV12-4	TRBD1	TGTGCCAGCAGGACAGGGTACTATGGCTACACCTTC	CASRTGYYGYTF
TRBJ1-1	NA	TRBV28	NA	TGTGCCAGCAGAGAGCGGGGTGGATACTCTGAAGCTTTCTTT	CASRERGGYSEAFF
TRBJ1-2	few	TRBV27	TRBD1	TGTGCCAGCAGTTGGGGCGGGACAGGGGCGACCTACACCTTC	CASSWGGTGATYTF
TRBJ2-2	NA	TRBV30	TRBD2	TGTGCCTCTTACCGACTAGCGCCGAACACCGGGGAGCTGTTTTTT	CASYRLAPNTGELFF
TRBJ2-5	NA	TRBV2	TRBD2	TGTGCCAGCAGTGCAGAGACTAGCGGGTTGGAGACCCAGTACTTC	CASSAETSGLETQYF
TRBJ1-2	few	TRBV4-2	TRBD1	TGTGCCAGCAGCCAAGATAGGGGACAGGGATATGGCTACACCTTC	CASSQDRGQGYGYTF
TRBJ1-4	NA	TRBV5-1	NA	TGCGCCAGCAGCTTGGACCCCAGGGGTAAGGAGAGGGAAAAACTGTTTTTT	CASSLDPRGKEREKLFF
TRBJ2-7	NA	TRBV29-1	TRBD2	TGCAGCCTTGGAGGGACTAGCTACGAGCAGTACTTC	CSLGGTSYEQYF
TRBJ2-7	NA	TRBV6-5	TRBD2	TGTGCCAGCTACCATACTGCTAGCGGGAGTTACGAGCAGTACTTC	CASYHTASGSYEQYF
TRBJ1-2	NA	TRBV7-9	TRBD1	TGTGCCAGCAGCTCGGGGACAGGGGTTTATGGCTACACCTTC	CASSSGTGVYGYTF
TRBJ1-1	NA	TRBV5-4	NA	TGTGCCAGCAGCCGTAGAGTGAACACTGAAGCTTTCTTT	CASSRRVNTEAFF
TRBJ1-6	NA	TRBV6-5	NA	TGTGCCAGCAGGGCCGGGACTACACCCTCACCCCTCCACTTT	CASRAGTTPSPLHF
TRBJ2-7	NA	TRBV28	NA	TGTGCCAGCAGTGTTTTGTCCAGGTCCTACGAGCAGTACTTC	CASSVLSRSYEQYF
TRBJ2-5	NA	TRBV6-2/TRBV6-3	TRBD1	TGTGCCAGCAGTCGGGACAGCCCGGCCCAGTACTTC	CASSRDSPAQYF
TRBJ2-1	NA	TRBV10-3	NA	TGTGCCACCCTCAGGGAGGCATCAAACAATGAGCAGTTCTTC	CATLREASNNEQFF
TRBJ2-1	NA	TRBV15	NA	TGTGCCACCAGCAGAGACGGGTACTCCTACAATGAGCAGTTCTTC	CATSRDGYSYNEQFF
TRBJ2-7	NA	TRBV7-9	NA	TGTGCCAGCAGCTTAGTTGCCCTAGGCCCCATCGAGCAGTACTTC	CASSLVALGPIEQYF
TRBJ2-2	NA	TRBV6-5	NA	TGTGCCAGCAGTTGGAACAGGGATCCGAACACCGGGGAGCTGTTTTTT	CASSWNRDPNTGELFF
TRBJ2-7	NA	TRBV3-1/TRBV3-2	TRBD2	TGTGCCAGCAGCCCCGGACTAGCGGCAAACGAGCAGTACTTC	CASSPGLAANEQYF
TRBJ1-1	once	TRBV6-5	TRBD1	TGTGCCAGCAGTTATCACGTGGGACAGGGAAAAACTGAAGCTTTCTTT	CASSYHVGQGKTEAFF
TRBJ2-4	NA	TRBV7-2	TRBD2	TGTGCCAGCAGCTTAGCAGTCGGGCGGGGGGGCATTCAGTACTTC	CASSLAVGRGGIQYF
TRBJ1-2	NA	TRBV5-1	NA	TGCGCCAGCAGCTTGGTGAGCAGCATAGCCTATGGCTACACCTTC	CASSLVSSIAYGYTF
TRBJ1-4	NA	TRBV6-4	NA	TGTGCCAGCAGTGACCGACAGATTAATGAAAAACTGTTTTTT	CASSDRQINEKLFF
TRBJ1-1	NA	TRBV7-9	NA	TGTGCCAGCTTTATACGGGGTGGCACTGAAGCTTTCTTT	CASFIRGGTEAFF
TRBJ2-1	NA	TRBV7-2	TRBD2	TGTGCCAGCAGCTTAGTCGGGGGGGGCCAGAATGAGCAGTTCTTC	CASSLVGGGQNEQFF
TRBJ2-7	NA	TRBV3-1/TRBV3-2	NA	TGTGCCAGCAGCCACCTTAGCGTTCCCTACGAGCAGTACTTC	CASSHLSVPYEQYF
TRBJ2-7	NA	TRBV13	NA	TGTGCCAGCAGCTTAATCTTTTTGGGAGCCTACGAGCAGTACTTC	CASSLIFLGAYEQYF
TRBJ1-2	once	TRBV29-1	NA	TGCAGCGTGGACAGTAACTATGGCTACACCTTC	CSVDSNYGYTF